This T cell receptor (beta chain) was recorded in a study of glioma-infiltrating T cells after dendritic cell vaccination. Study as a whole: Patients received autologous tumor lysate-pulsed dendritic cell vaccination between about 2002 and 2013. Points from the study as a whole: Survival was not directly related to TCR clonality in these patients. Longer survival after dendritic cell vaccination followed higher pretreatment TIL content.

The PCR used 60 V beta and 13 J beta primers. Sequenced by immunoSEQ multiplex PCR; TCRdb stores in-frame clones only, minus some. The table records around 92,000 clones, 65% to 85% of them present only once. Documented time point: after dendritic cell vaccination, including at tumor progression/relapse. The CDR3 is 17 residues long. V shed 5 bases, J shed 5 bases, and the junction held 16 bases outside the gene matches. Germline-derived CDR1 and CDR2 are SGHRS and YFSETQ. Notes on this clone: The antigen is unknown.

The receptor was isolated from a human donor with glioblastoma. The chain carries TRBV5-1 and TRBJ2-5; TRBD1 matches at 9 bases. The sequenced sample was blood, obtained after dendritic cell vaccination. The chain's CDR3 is CASSSTSGTGPGETQYF. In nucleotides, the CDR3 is TGCGCCAGCAGTTCCACCTCCGGGACAGGGCCTGGGGAGACCCAGTACTTC.